The 9 T cell receptor beta chains below all came from one sample that was sequenced in a study of T-cell reconstitution after alpha-beta-depleted transplantation in children. Library preparation (for TCRbeta) was performed with unique molecular identifiers. TCRdb reanalysed the PCR reads using MiXCR and keeps one entry per CDR3 protein. The sample contains about 980,000 distinct CDR3 sequences, 25% to 35% of which appear only once. The sequenced sample was PBMCs, mostly from graft donor cells, obtained 360 days after TCRalphabeta/CD19-depleted stem cell transplant. The receptor source for this set is a boy less than two years old who had a stem cell transplant for SCID, so the T cells may come from the graft donor.

There are a few counts of this clonotype. The chain combines TRBV7-2 with TRBJ2-7, with D perhaps matching TRBD2 (5 bases). With 5 bases removed from V and 5 bases from J, the gap between germline ends came to 13 bases. The CDR3 runs to 13 residues. Germline V gene data show CDR1 as SGHTA and CDR2 as FQGNSA. Written as DNA, the CDR3 is TGTGCCAGCAGCCTTCGGGCGGGTGACGAGCAGTACTTC. Translation: CASSLRAGDEQYF.

The chain is built from TRBV7-6 and TRBJ1-6; perhaps TRBD1 as D (5 bases). The V gene lost 0 bases and the J gene lost 0 bases, with 15 bases spanning the gap. Germline V gene data show CDR1 as SGHVS and CDR2 as FNYEAQ. This CDR3 spans 19 amino acids. The CDR3 loop is CASSLAPTYRSSYNSPLHF. The CDR3 region has the DNA TGTGCCAGCAGCTTAGCCCCCACATACAGGAGCTCCTATAATTCACCCCTCCACTTT.

This chain joins TRBV5-1 and TRBJ1-1, with TRBD1 matching 11 bases. The CDR3 is 14 residues long. The junction had 8 bases not matched to a gene; V was cut back by 6 bases and J by 7 bases. Per the germline V gene, CDR1 is SGHRS and CDR2 is YFSETQ. The CDR3 sequence is CASIGGTGGSEAFF. The CDR3 DNA follows: TGCGCCAGCATTGGCGGGACAGGGGGAAGTGAAGCTTTCTTT.

The chain links TRBV4-1 to TRBJ2-1, with D possibly being TRBD1 (5 bases). Trimming cost V 1 base and J 7 bases, with 17 bases left between them. From germline, CDR1 is MGHRA and CDR2 YSYEKL. CDR3 length equals 16 residues. The CDR3 DNA follows: TGCGCCAGCAGCCAAGTGGCAGGGCTCCAGACAAATGAGCAGTTCTTC. This encodes CASSQVAGLQTNEQFF.

This clonotype was seen many times. This chain links TRBV24-1 with TRBJ2-3, with D maybe TRBD1 (6 bases). The CDR3 totals 14 residues. Germline V CDR1 and CDR2: KGHDR, SFDVKD. Deletions cut 4 bases from V and 2 bases from J, with 9 bases between. The CDR3 spells CATSETGSTDTQYF. Written as DNA, the CDR3 is TGTGCCACCAGTGAGACAGGTTCCACAGATACGCAGTATTTT.

This clonotype was counted a few times. The V and J genes are TRBV6-1 and TRBJ2-1, with a tentative D call TRBD1 (5 bases). The germline gives CDR1 MNHNS, CDR2 SASEGT. The V gene lost 3 bases and the J gene lost 0 bases, with 12 bases spanning the gap. The length of the CDR3 is 16 residues. This CDR3 is CASSDPGYGSYNEQFF. CDR3 nucleotides: TGTGCCAGCAGTGACCCAGGGTATGGCTCCTACAATGAGCAGTTCTTC.

This clonotype was observed many times. V usage is TRBV12-3 or TRBV12-4 and J usage is TRBJ2-7; D is unclear. The germline V and J ends were trimmed by 3 bases and 5 bases, with 5 bases remaining between them. There are 11 residues in the CDR3. CDR3 loop: CASSFSNEQYF. The CDR3 DNA is TGTGCCAGCAGTTTTAGTAACGAGCAGTACTTC.

This clonotype was found many times. The chain carries TRBV20-1 and TRBJ2-3, with D maybe TRBD2 (7 bases). V was clipped by 3 bases and J by 4 bases, with 20 bases between them. CDR3 length equals 16 residues. CDR1 is DFQATT and CDR2 is SNEGSKA in the germline V gene (reference sequence). CDR3 sequence: CSASGNRGAGADTQYF. CDR3 nucleotides: TGCAGTGCTAGTGGGAACCGGGGGGCAGGGGCAGATACGCAGTATTTT.

A few counts support this clonotype. This chain joins TRBV20-1 and TRBJ2-5; D is possibly TRBD1 (6 bases). Germline V lookup: CDR1 DFQATT, CDR2 SNEGSKA (reference sequence). The V end lost 1 base, the J end lost 2 bases, and 11 bases lay between the germline ends. The CDR3 is 14 residues long. In nucleotides, the CDR3 is TGCAGTGCTAGAGTGCCGAGGGGGCAAGAGACCCAGTACTTC. It translates to CSARVPRGQETQYF.